This T cell receptor (beta chain) was sequenced in a study of blood T cells in healthy people across ages. Study summary: Template switching captured about one barcoded beta molecule per two T cells. Study-wide results and caveats: Possibly, changes in expanded clonotypes were confounded because donor CMV status was unknown.

At least 6.5 million PBMCs were isolated per sample. The CDR3 has 14 amino acids. With 3 bases clipped from V and 4 bases from J, the junction kept 7 bases outside the gene matches. Germline V lookup: CDR1 DFQATT, CDR2 SNEGSKA (reference sequence). The second PCR ran roughly 6 to 11 cycles with a sample-barcoded 5' primer and J-beta primers. Template switching added a 12-random-nucleotide identifier to every cDNA molecule. TCRdb called the 5' RACE reads again in MiXCR, with one record for every CDR3 protein. The sample contains 700,000 or so distinct CDR3 sequences, about 24% of which appear only once. This clonotype was seen more than once but under ten times. Its matching antigen is unknown.

The TCR comes from a man aged 65 to 85 in good health. Specimen: blood. This chain connects TRBV20-1 to TRBJ2-3, with TRBD1 matching over 7 bases. The CDR3: CSARPAGGADTQYF. The CDR3 DNA sequence: TGCAGTGCTAGGCCAGCAGGGGGTGCAGATACGCAGTATTTT.